Given below is one T cell receptor (beta chain) in context. CDR3 length equals 14 residues. CDR1 is LNHDA and CDR2 is SQIVND in the germline V gene (reference sequence). V was clipped by 7 bases and J by 3 bases, with 13 bases between them. Described treatment: over 15 received Ad26.COV2.S at low or high dose, single or two shots; five or six received placebo; per-sample allocation not given. Samples were taken on day 63 after the first vaccine or placebo injection. This record comes from a study of Ad26.COV2.S vaccination and SARS-CoV-2 variants. Study in general: Doses of Ad26.COV2.S were injected into muscle once or twice, 56 days apart.

TCRdb's copy holds only in-frame clones and misses some; the assay was immunoSEQ multiplex PCR. The profile shows approximately 360,000 clones, 83% of them singletons. This clonotype was obtained from a person aged 18-65 years who received the Ad26.COV2.S COVID-19 vaccine or a placebo. The specimen was peripheral blood, collected in a trial of Ad26.COV2.S vaccine versus placebo. V is TRBV19 and J is TRBJ1-3, with D perhaps TRBD1 (6 bases). CDR3 in amino acids: CASTRGASGNTIYF. The CDR3 nucleotides read TGTGCCAGTACCAGGGGAGCTAGTGGAAACACCATATATTTT.